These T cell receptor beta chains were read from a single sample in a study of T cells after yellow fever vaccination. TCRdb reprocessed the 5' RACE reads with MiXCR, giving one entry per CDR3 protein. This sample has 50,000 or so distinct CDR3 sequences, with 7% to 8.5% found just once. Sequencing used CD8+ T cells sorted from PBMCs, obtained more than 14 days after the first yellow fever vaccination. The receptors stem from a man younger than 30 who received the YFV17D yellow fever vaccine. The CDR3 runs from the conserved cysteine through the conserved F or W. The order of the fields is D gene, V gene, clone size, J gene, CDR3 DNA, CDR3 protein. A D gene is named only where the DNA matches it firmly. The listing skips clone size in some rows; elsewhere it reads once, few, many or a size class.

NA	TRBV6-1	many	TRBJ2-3	TGTGCCAGCAGTGGTAGGACTACTCAATCCACAAGCACAGATACGCAGTATTTT	CASSGRTTQSTSTDTQYF
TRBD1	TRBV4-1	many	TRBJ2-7	TGCGCCAGCAGCCCCGGACAGGGACTCGAGCAGTACTTC	CASSPGQGLEQYF
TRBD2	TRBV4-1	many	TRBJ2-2	TGCGCCAGCAGCCAAGGGACTAGCCGGACCGGGGAGCTGTTTTTT	CASSQGTSRTGELFF
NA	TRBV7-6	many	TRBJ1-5	TGTGCCAGCAGCTTGGACGGGGACCGTGCGAATCAGCCCCAGCATTTT	CASSLDGDRANQPQHF
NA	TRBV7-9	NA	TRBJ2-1	TGTGCCAGCAGCTTAGTGCGACTGGCCTACAATGAGCAGTTCTTC	CASSLVRLAYNEQFF
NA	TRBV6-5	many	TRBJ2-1	TGTGCCAGCAGTTACGGTAGGACCTACAATGAGCAGTTCTTC	CASSYGRTYNEQFF
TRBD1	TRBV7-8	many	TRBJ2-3	TGTGCCAGCAGCTTAGGGGACAGCAGCACAGATACGCAGTATTTT	CASSLGDSSTDTQYF
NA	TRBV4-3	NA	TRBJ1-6	TGCGCCAGCAGCCAAGATTGGGAAGGGGGTCCCCTAAATTCACCCCTCCACTTT	CASSQDWEGGPLNSPLHF
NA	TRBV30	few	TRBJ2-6	TGTGCCTGGAGGGCTTTGGAGTACCCCGTATCTGGGGCCAACGTCCTGACTTTC	CAWRALEYPVSGANVLTF
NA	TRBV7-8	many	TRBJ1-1	TGTGCCAGTACTCCCGGGGGAACCACTGAAGCTTTCTTT	CASTPGGTTEAFF
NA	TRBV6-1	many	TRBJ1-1	TGTGCCAGCAGTGAATCAGAGGGCATGAACACTGAAGCTTTCTTT	CASSESEGMNTEAFF
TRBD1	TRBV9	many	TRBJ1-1	TGTGCCAGCAGCGTAGAGGGCACAGGGGGGAATGAAGCTTTCTTT	CASSVEGTGGNEAFF
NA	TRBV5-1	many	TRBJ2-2	TGCGCCAGCGGACCGGGACCCGGGGAGCTGTTTTTT	CASGPGPGELFF
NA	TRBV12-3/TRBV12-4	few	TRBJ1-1	TGTGCCAGCAGGTCGGCGGAGCTCATGAACACTGAAGCTTTCTTT	CASRSAELMNTEAFF